This T cell receptor (beta chain) was recorded in a study of CD8 T cells in ankylosing spondylitis. Study outcomes and limitations: What seemed typical of ankylosing spondylitis blood was a TCR beta motif built from fewer than ten highly homologous variants.

One entry per CDR3 protein, called by TCRdb with MiXCR from the 5' RACE reads. This table has under 850,000 distinct CDR3 sequences, around a fifth appearing once. This clonotype was counted between two and nine times. Its target is not known. The V gene's germline CDR1 is DFQATT and CDR2 SNEGSKA (reference sequence). The J segment lost 6 bases and the V segment lost 1 base, leaving 15 bases of the junction unmatched. The CDR3 consists of 18 residues. Sequenced material: blood, either unsorted or a sorted T cell fraction (not recorded which). The TCR comes from a male donor with ankylosing spondylitis. The genes are TRBV20-1 and TRBJ1-5; TRBD1 matches 10 bases. This CDR3 is CSARAFPTSTGGSQPQHF. In DNA form, the CDR3 reads TGCAGTGCTAGAGCCTTCCCCACCTCGACAGGGGGCAGTCAGCCCCAGCATTTT.